This passage covers 2 T cell receptor beta chains from one sample sequenced in a study of molecular identifiers for immune sequencing clone quantification. TCRdb fed the PCR reads into MiXCR, producing one record per CDR3 protein. The sample lists a few hundred thousand distinct CDR3 sequences; around 23% were seen once. Source material: naive CD8+ T cells from blood, with Jurkat cell RNA spiked in. Regarding subset: FACS-sorted CD8+CD4-CCR7+CD45RA+ naive T cells. Receptors were obtained from a human donor in good health. Some libraries in this study had Jurkat cell RNA spiked in.

This clonotype has just a few counts. CDR3 in DNA: TGTGCCAGCAGCTTGTTGGGGGGTGGCGAGGGCCGCACAGATACGCAGTATTTT. Residues: CASSLLGGGEGRTDTQYF. The chain carries TRBV5-4 and TRBJ2-3, with a possible D match to TRBD2 (6 bases). Germline V CDR1 and CDR2: SGHNT, YYREEE (reference sequence). The CDR3 sequence is 18 residues long. Trimming pared 1 base from V and 1 base from J, leaving 19 bases between.

This chain connects TRBV16 to TRBJ1-2; TRBD1 agrees at 8 bases. Per germline, CDR1 KGHSY and CDR2 FQNENV. The CDR3 is 17 amino acids. J lost 0 bases, V lost 3 bases, and 9 bases had no gene match. CDR3 amino acids: CASSHEGTGRANYGYTF. As DNA, the CDR3 is TGTGCCAGCAGCCATGAGGGGACAGGCAGAGCTAACTATGGCTACACCTTC. Drawing the rest from reference TRBV16 and TRBJ1-2, the complete variable domain is GEEVAQTPKHLVRGEGQKAKLYCAPIKGHSYVFWYQQVLKNEFKFLISFQNENVFDETGMPKERFSAKCLPNSPCSLEIQATKLEDSAVYFCASSHEGTGRANYGYTFGSGTRLTVV.